A single T cell receptor (beta chain) is shown here with its context. The V end was cut by 3 bases, the J end by 5 bases, with 8 bases between. This CDR3 region has 13 residues. The germline V gene encodes CDR1 LGHNA and CDR2 YSLEER. This table comes from immunoSEQ multiplex PCR, and its TCRdb copy is limited to in-frame clones, with some not included. The table has tens of thousands of clones, 70% to 90% seen once. This sample stems from a study of OX40 agonist ivuxolimab in advanced cancers. The receptor's source is an adult with an advanced solid tumor such as melanoma, head and neck, liver or kidney cancer. The sample in question was CD4+ or CD8+ T cells sorted from blood, obtained in a trial of the OX40 agonist ivuxolimab. V usage is TRBV4-3 and J usage is TRBJ2-1; D is perhaps TRBD2 (5 bases). For the CDR3, the DNA is TGCGCCAGCAGCCAGGAGGTAAACAATGAGCAGTTCTTC. It yields the protein CASSQEVNNEQFF.